Listed here are 13 T cell receptor beta chains from one sample, sequenced in a study of T cell responses to AZD1222 COVID-19 vaccine (dated by TCRdb to the early 2020s). Interpreted using the paper, the time point label stands for: baseline before first vaccination. In light of the paper, this sample's treatment or condition label describes: meningococcal conjugate vaccine given as trial control. Library generation was performed with the immunoSEQ multiplex PCR assay. The table comes from immuneACCESS by way of TCRdb, which keeps in-frame sequences with V and J called. Part of the clones is missing from these tables; in studies checked, under half for an unresolved V gene and the rest for unknown reasons. This sample comprises roughly 160,000 clones, about 92% of them detected only once. The top ten clones comprise about 4.5% of the sample. The sequenced sample was peripheral blood, obtained on day 0 of MenACWY control vaccination. All receptors derive from an adult in good health.

V and J are TRBV11-3 and TRBJ1-1, with 7 positions matching TRBD1. The CDR3 runs 17 residues. V lost 1 base to trimming and J lost 1 base; unmatched junction nucleotides: 9. The germline V gene encodes CDR1 SGHNT and CDR2 YENEEA. The CDR3 region has the DNA TGTGCCAGCAGCTTAGTGATGAGGGCAGGGGGGAACACTGAAGCTTTCTTT. It specifies CASSLVMRAGGNTEAFF.

This clone was seen only a few times. The rearrangement joins TRBV27 to TRBJ1-1, with no clear D. The CDR3 runs 13 residues. The V and J ends lost 6 bases and 7 bases respectively, with 15 bases between them. Germline lookup yields CDR1 MNHEY and CDR2 SMNVEV (reference sequence). The CDR3 DNA follows: TGTGCCAGCAGGGAATTTGCAGGAGATGAAGCTTTCTTT. Protein product: CASREFAGDEAFF.

V usage is TRBV9 and J usage is TRBJ2-7; 10 bases fit TRBD1. In germline, CDR1 is SGDLS, CDR2 YYNGEE. The ends lost 0 bases at V and 3 bases at J; junction bases unmatched: 6. The CDR3 contains 16 residues. In DNA, the CDR3 is TGTGCCAGCAGCGTAGGGGGACAGGGGCACTTCTACGAGCAGTACTTC. It yields the protein CASSVGGQGHFYEQYF.

The V and J genes are TRBV7-9 and TRBJ1-5; 10 nucleotides match TRBD1. Germline loops: CDR1 SEHNR, CDR2 FQNEAQ (reference sequence). CDR3 length equals 17 residues. V lost 4 bases, J lost 4 bases, and 10 bases stayed unmatched. In DNA form, the CDR3 reads TGTGCCAGCAGCTGGGGAGGGACAGGGGTAGGAAATCAGCCCCAGCATTTT. It translates to CASSWGGTGVGNQPQHF.

The chain carries TRBV19 and TRBJ1-1; D is unresolved. The CDR3 sequence is 16 residues long. Germline values: CDR1 LNHDA, CDR2 SQIVND (reference sequence). Trimming removed 1 base from V and 1 base from J, with 13 bases in between. The CDR3, as DNA: TGTGCCAGTAGTATAGGCCAGGCAGTGACGAACACTGAAGCTTTCTTT. The encoded protein is CASSIGQAVTNTEAFF.

The gene calls are TRBV16 and TRBJ1-5; D possibly corresponds to TRBD1 (5 bases). Trimming cost V 1 base and J 2 bases, with 18 bases left between them. Germline CDR1 KGHSY, CDR2 FQNENV. The CDR3 spans 18 residues. The CDR3 DNA is TGTGCCAGCAGCCAATTAACTCTGAAGGGGCTCGGCAATCAGCCCCAGCATTTT. Translating it yields CASSQLTLKGLGNQPQHF.

The V call is TRBV11-1, the J call TRBJ1-1; D remains unclear. The length of the CDR3 is 15 residues. Deletions cut 0 bases from V and 0 bases from J, with 8 bases between. The germline V gene has CDR1 SGHAT and CDR2 FQDESV (reference sequence). CDR3 amino acids: CASSLAPVMNTEAFF. CDR3 in DNA: TGTGCCAGCAGCTTAGCTCCGGTAATGAACACTGAAGCTTTCTTT.

The V gene is TRBV6-5, the J gene TRBJ1-1; weak D call: TRBD1 (6 bases). This CDR3 spans 15 amino acids. The germline CDR1 and CDR2 sequences are MNHEY and SVGAGI. V was pared by 0 bases and J by 5 bases, with 13 bases between. Here the CDR3 reads CASSYSGTPLTEAFF. CDR3 coding DNA: TGTGCCAGCAGTTACTCGGGGACACCGTTGACTGAAGCTTTCTTT.

A word on this clone: Sequence at one end of the junction differs from germline and may be a read error. The genes are TRBV12-3 or TRBV12-4 and TRBJ1-2, with D possibly TRBD1 on 6 matching bases. The CDR3 has 11 residues. The CDR3 spells CASTLGQSASF. DNA for the CDR3: TGTGCCAGCACCCTCGGACAGTCGGCATCCTTC.

The chain is built from TRBV28 and TRBJ2-2; D call uncertain. The V gene's germline CDR1 is MDHEN and CDR2 SYDVKM. V was shortened by 7 bases and J by 0 bases, with 12 bases between the two germline ends. The CDR3 is 15 residues long. This chain's CDR3 is CASTQDLSNTGELFF. The CDR3 DNA is TGTGCCAGCACCCAAGACTTATCGAACACCGGGGAGCTGTTTTTT.

The chain is built from TRBV24-1 and TRBJ2-1; D unresolved. The CDR3 covers 18 residues. CDR1 KGHDR and CDR2 SFDVKD come from the germline V gene. V dropped 0 bases and J dropped 0 bases, with 14 bases sitting between them. The CDR3 here is CATSDLRGGVSSYNEQFF. CDR3 nucleotides: TGTGCCACCAGTGATTTGCGCGGTGGTGTGAGCTCCTACAATGAGCAGTTCTTC.

The J gene is TRBJ1-2, the V gene TRBV5-4; the D gene is possibly TRBD1 (6 bases). V gave up 4 bases and J gave up 6 bases, with 19 bases separating them. This CDR3 comprises 15 residues. CDR1 is SGHNT, CDR2 YYREEE, per germline (reference sequence). CDR3 coding DNA: TGTGCCAGCAGCCATCCCGGGACACCGGAGGATGGCTACACCTTC. It yields the protein CASSHPGTPEDGYTF.

This clone occurred once. The V call is TRBV28, the J call TRBJ1-1; TRBD1 might be the D (6 bases). With 6 bases removed from V and 8 bases from J, the gap between germline ends came to 13 bases. This CDR3 has 12 amino acids. Germline CDR1 MDHEN, CDR2 SYDVKM. The CDR3 DNA reads TGTGCCAGCAGGCCACAGGGTTACGAAGCTTTCTTT. Its translation: CASRPQGYEAFF.